This entry concerns a single T cell receptor (beta chain). These data belong to a study of blood T cell repertoires in COVID-19. For the study at large: Samples came from the United States, Italy and Spain, spanning acute and convalescent COVID-19.

Sequenced by immunoSEQ multiplex PCR; TCRdb stores in-frame clones only, minus some. This sample has approximately 190,000 clones, with 70% to 90% found just once. Per germline, CDR1 SNHLY and CDR2 FYNNEI. This CDR3 spans 14 amino acids. Trimming shortened V by 7 bases and J by 8 bases, and 20 bases separated the two germline ends. The chain combines TRBV2 with TRBJ1-2; tentative D call: TRBD1 (5 bases). This TCR derives from a man aged 55 to 70 with active or convalescent COVID-19. The sequencing input was peripheral blood. The CDR3 DNA sequence: TGTGCCAGCAACACTCGATTGGACATCGGAGGCTACACCTTC. Its translation is CASNTRLDIGGYTF.